The rows below give T cell receptor beta chains drawn from one sample of a study of graft-versus-host responses after intestinal transplantation. TCRdb's table, derived via immunoSEQ multiplex PCR, lists solely in-frame clones and lacks some. The table includes about 130,000 clones, about 92% detected once. Antigens for these TCRs are unknown. This material consisted of unstimulated CD4+ T cells sorted from spleen or lymph node cells, taken before intestinal transplant. All receptors derive from a human donor who received an intestinal transplant. Both conserved end residues are part of each CDR3. Fields, in order: D gene, J gene, V gene, clone size, CDR3 protein, CDR3 DNA. The D gene is left open where the match is weak. Clone size is shown for a subset of rows, as once, few, many or a class of expanded clone.

d_call: .; j_call: TRBJ2-5; v_call: TRBV9; clone_size: .; cdr3_aa: CASSVGGLEETQYF; cdr3_nt: TGTGCCAGCAGCGTAGGAGGGTTGGAAGAGACCCAGTACTTC
d_call: .; j_call: TRBJ2-5; v_call: TRBV7-9; clone_size: .; cdr3_aa: CASSSNPETQYF; cdr3_nt: TGTGCCAGCAGCTCAAACCCCGAGACCCAGTACTTC
d_call: .; j_call: TRBJ1-1; v_call: TRBV2; clone_size: .; cdr3_aa: CASSEVQRGRFMNTEAFF; cdr3_nt: TGTGCCAGCAGTGAGGTGCAAAGGGGTCGGTTCATGAACACTGAAGCTTTCTTT
d_call: .; j_call: TRBJ2-3; v_call: TRBV5-4; clone_size: .; cdr3_aa: CASSLRPGGTDTQYF; cdr3_nt: TGTGCCAGCAGCTTGAGGCCAGGGGGGACAGATACGCAGTATTTT
d_call: .; j_call: TRBJ2-7; v_call: TRBV30; clone_size: .; cdr3_aa: CAWSGGYEQYF; cdr3_nt: TGTGCCTGGAGTGGGGGGTACGAGCAGTACTTC
d_call: .; j_call: TRBJ1-6; v_call: TRBV27; clone_size: .; cdr3_aa: CASSFTGYNSPLHF; cdr3_nt: TGTGCCAGCAGTTTTACAGGCTATAATTCACCCCTCCACTTT
d_call: TRBD2; j_call: TRBJ2-3; v_call: TRBV9; clone_size: .; cdr3_aa: CASSDRTSSSTDTQYF; cdr3_nt: TGTGCCAGCAGCGACCGGACTAGCAGCAGCACAGATACGCAGTATTTT
d_call: .; j_call: TRBJ2-2; v_call: TRBV7-9; clone_size: .; cdr3_aa: CASTLDSTNTGELFF; cdr3_nt: TGTGCCAGCACCTTGGACAGCACGAACACCGGGGAGCTGTTTTTT
d_call: .; j_call: TRBJ2-1; v_call: TRBV6-1; clone_size: .; cdr3_aa: CASRARFYNEQFF; cdr3_nt: TGTGCCAGCAGGGCTCGATTTTACAATGAGCAGTTCTTC
d_call: .; j_call: TRBJ2-7; v_call: TRBV6-5; clone_size: .; cdr3_aa: CASSGGPQSSYEQYF; cdr3_nt: TGTGCCAGCAGTGGTGGGCCTCAAAGCTCCTACGAGCAGTACTTC
d_call: TRBD1; j_call: TRBJ2-7; v_call: TRBV27; clone_size: .; cdr3_aa: CASSPTMDRGTYEQYF; cdr3_nt: TGTGCCAGCAGTCCTACCATGGACAGGGGAACCTACGAGCAGTACTTC
d_call: .; j_call: TRBJ1-1; v_call: TRBV5-1; clone_size: .; cdr3_aa: CASSRTVMNTEAFF; cdr3_nt: TGCGCCAGCAGCCGGACAGTGATGAACACTGAAGCTTTCTTC
d_call: .; j_call: TRBJ1-3; v_call: TRBV18; clone_size: few; cdr3_aa: CASSQSTGTGNTIYF; cdr3_nt: TGTGCCAGCTCACAAAGTACCGGGACAGGAAACACCATATATTTT
d_call: .; j_call: TRBJ1-1; v_call: TRBV28; clone_size: .; cdr3_aa: CASTNTARAFF; cdr3_nt: TGTGCCAGCACCAATACGGCTCGAGCTTTCTTT
d_call: TRBD1; j_call: TRBJ2-3; v_call: TRBV6-5; clone_size: .; cdr3_aa: CASSFGQGAVPDTQYF; cdr3_nt: TGTGCCAGCAGTTTCGGACAGGGGGCCGTTCCAGATACGCAGTATTTT
d_call: .; j_call: TRBJ2-7; v_call: TRBV6-7; clone_size: .; cdr3_aa: CASSSIRRRAYEQYF; cdr3_nt: TGTGCCAGCAGTTCCATTAGAAGACGAGCCTACGAGCAGTACTTC
d_call: .; j_call: TRBJ2-1; v_call: TRBV5-6; clone_size: .; cdr3_aa: CASSSGLPTWYNEQFF; cdr3_nt: TGTGCCAGCAGCTCGGGACTCCCGACCTGGTACAATGAGCAGTTCTTC
d_call: .; j_call: TRBJ2-3; v_call: TRBV7-9; clone_size: .; cdr3_aa: CASSKTVFGGSPDTQYF; cdr3_nt: TGTGCCAGCAGCAAAACGGTTTTTGGGGGCTCGCCAGATACGCAGTATTTT
d_call: .; j_call: TRBJ2-5; v_call: TRBV9; clone_size: .; cdr3_aa: CASSLGPKETQYF; cdr3_nt: TGTGCCAGCAGCCTCGGACCGAAAGAGACCCAGTACTTC
d_call: .; j_call: TRBJ2-2; v_call: TRBV7-6; clone_size: .; cdr3_aa: CASSSVDLHYTGELFF; cdr3_nt: TGTGCCAGCAGCTCCGTGGATCTCCACTACACCGGGGAGCTGTTTTTT
d_call: .; j_call: TRBJ1-1; v_call: TRBV5-1; clone_size: .; cdr3_aa: CASSWSWLGLNTEAFF; cdr3_nt: TGCGCCAGCAGCTGGAGCTGGCTTGGGCTAAACACTGAAGCTTTCTTT
d_call: .; j_call: TRBJ1-1; v_call: TRBV11-2; clone_size: .; cdr3_aa: CASSLSILDTEAFF; cdr3_nt: TGTGCCAGCAGCTTAAGCATCTTGGACACTGAAGCTTTCTTT
d_call: .; j_call: TRBJ2-3; v_call: TRBV6-1; clone_size: .; cdr3_aa: CASSELLADTQYF; cdr3_nt: TGTGCCAGCAGTGAATTGCTAGCGGATACGCAGTATTTT
d_call: .; j_call: TRBJ2-3; v_call: TRBV6-5; clone_size: .; cdr3_aa: CASSYKRPTDTQYF; cdr3_nt: TGTGCCAGCAGTTATAAGCGGCCAACAGATACGCAGTATTTT
d_call: TRBD1; j_call: TRBJ2-3; v_call: TRBV9; clone_size: .; cdr3_aa: CASSVEGTGSTSTDTQYF; cdr3_nt: TGTGCCAGCAGCGTAGAAGGGACAGGCTCTACTAGCACAGATACGCAGTATTTT
d_call: TRBD2; j_call: TRBJ2-3; v_call: TRBV29-1; clone_size: once; cdr3_aa: CSVEYLAGADTQYF; cdr3_nt: TGCAGCGTTGAGTACCTAGCGGGGGCAGATACGCAGTATTTT
d_call: .; j_call: TRBJ1-3; v_call: TRBV19; clone_size: .; cdr3_aa: CAVRPLSSGNTIYF; cdr3_nt: TGTGCCGTACGGCCACTCTCTTCTGGAAACACCATATATTTT
d_call: TRBD1; j_call: TRBJ2-5; v_call: TRBV2; clone_size: .; cdr3_aa: CASSLGTGGETQYF; cdr3_nt: TGTGCCAGCAGTCTCGGGACAGGGGGTGAGACCCAGTACTTC
d_call: .; j_call: TRBJ2-7; v_call: TRBV6-1; clone_size: .; cdr3_aa: CASSEAPRLEQYF; cdr3_nt: TGTGCCAGCAGTGAAGCCCCCCGGCTCGAGCAGTACTTC
d_call: .; j_call: TRBJ2-7; v_call: TRBV2; clone_size: .; cdr3_aa: CASKDYFIYHEQYF; cdr3_nt: TGTGCCAGCAAAGACTACTTTATTTACCACGAGCAGTACTTC
d_call: .; j_call: TRBJ1-2; v_call: TRBV2; clone_size: .; cdr3_aa: CASSENPNGYTF; cdr3_nt: TGTGCCAGCAGTGAAAACCCTAACGGCTACACCTTC
d_call: .; j_call: TRBJ1-2; v_call: TRBV6-1; clone_size: .; cdr3_aa: CASSAQGNYGYTF; cdr3_nt: TGTGCCAGCAGTGCACAGGGTAACTATGGCTACACCTTC
d_call: .; j_call: TRBJ2-1; v_call: TRBV9; clone_size: .; cdr3_aa: CASSVDGGVYNEQFF; cdr3_nt: TGTGCCAGCAGCGTAGACGGGGGTGTCTACAATGAGCAGTTCTTC
d_call: .; j_call: TRBJ2-5; v_call: TRBV7-3; clone_size: .; cdr3_aa: CASSFCPGDVETQYF; cdr3_nt: TGTGCCAGCAGCTTCTGTCCAGGGGACGTGGAGACCCAGTACTTC
d_call: TRBD1; j_call: TRBJ2-3; v_call: TRBV10-3; clone_size: .; cdr3_aa: CAIRQGNTADTQYF; cdr3_nt: TGTGCCATCCGACAGGGTAACACAGCAGATACGCAGTATTTT
d_call: .; j_call: TRBJ1-2; v_call: TRBV5-1; clone_size: .; cdr3_aa: CASSLRGSQFSGYTF; cdr3_nt: TGCGCCAGCAGCTTGCGGGGGTCACAGTTCAGTGGCTACACCTTC
d_call: TRBD1; j_call: TRBJ1-1; v_call: TRBV27; clone_size: .; cdr3_aa: CASRTWTGLNTEAFF; cdr3_nt: TGTGCCAGCAGAACCTGGACAGGGTTGAACACTGAAGCTTTCTTT
d_call: TRBD1; j_call: TRBJ2-3; v_call: TRBV15; clone_size: .; cdr3_aa: CATSRSYGQGFTDTQYF; cdr3_nt: TGTGCCACCAGCAGATCTTACGGACAGGGCTTCACAGATACGCAGTATTTT